In its sample, the clone carrying this T cell receptor beta chain was seen a few times. Genomic DNA served as template for TCR beta VDJ and CDR3 profiling. TCRdb fed the reads into MiXCR, producing one record per CDR3 protein. The sample yields under 200,000 distinct CDR3 sequences, 47% seen once. This CDR3 is built from 17 residues. Germline V gene data show CDR1 as GTSNPN and CDR2 as SVGIG (reference sequence). V was pared by 4 bases and J by 1 base, with 12 bases of the junction left unmatched. The sample comes from a study of CD8+CD57+ T cells in acquired aplastic anemia. Whoever was chosen for sequencing had shown CD8+CD57+ cell expansion by flow cytometry.

The sequenced material came from sorted CD4+, CD8+, or CD8+CD57+ T cells (not recorded which) from PBMCs. The sequence was obtained from a human donor with aplastic anemia. This rearrangement joins TRBV30 to TRBJ2-2; 7 nucleotides agree with TRBD1. The CDR3 loop is CAWIPPGTARNTGELFF. CDR3 nucleotide sequence: TGTGCCTGGATTCCTCCGGGGACAGCAAGGAACACCGGGGAGCTGTTTTTT.